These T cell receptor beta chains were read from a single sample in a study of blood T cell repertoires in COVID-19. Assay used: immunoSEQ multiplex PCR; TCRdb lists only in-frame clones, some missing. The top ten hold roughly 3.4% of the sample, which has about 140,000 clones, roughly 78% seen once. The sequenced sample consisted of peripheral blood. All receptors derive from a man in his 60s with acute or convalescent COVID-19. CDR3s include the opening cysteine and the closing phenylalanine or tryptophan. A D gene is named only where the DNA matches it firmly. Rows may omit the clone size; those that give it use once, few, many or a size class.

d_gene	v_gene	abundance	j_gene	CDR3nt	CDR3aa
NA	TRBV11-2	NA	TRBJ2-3	TGTGCCAGCAGCTTAGTTGGGGGCGCAGGAGATACGCAGTATTTT	CASSLVGGAGDTQYF
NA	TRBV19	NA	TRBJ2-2	TGTGCCAGTAGGTCTGTCAACACCGGGGAGCTGTTTTTT	CASRSVNTGELFF
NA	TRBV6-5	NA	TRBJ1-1	TGTGCCAGCCCCGGTTACACTGAAGCTTTCTTT	CASPGYTEAFF
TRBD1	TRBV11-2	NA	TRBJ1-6	TGTGCCAGCAGCTACTCGATACAGGGGAAGGGTTCACCCCTCCACTTT	CASSYSIQGKGSPLHF
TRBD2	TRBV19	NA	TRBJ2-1	TGTGCCAGTAGTATGGGGGGGGGACCCTCCTACAATGAGCAGTTCTTC	CASSMGGGPSYNEQFF
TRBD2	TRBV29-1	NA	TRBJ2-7	TGCAGCGTCCGGGGGGGGACTAGCGGGTACGAGCAGTACTTC	CSVRGGTSGYEQYF
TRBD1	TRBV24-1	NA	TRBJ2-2	TGTGCCACCAGTGATCCGGGACAGCCCACCGGGGAGCTGTTTTTT	CATSDPGQPTGELFF
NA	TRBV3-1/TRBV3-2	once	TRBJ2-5	TGTGCCAGCAGCCAATTAATGGAGACCCAGTACTTC	CASSQLMETQYF
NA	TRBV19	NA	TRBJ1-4	TGTGCAGGATTCGGGGGGGCTAATGAAAAACTGTTTTTT	CAGFGGANEKLFF
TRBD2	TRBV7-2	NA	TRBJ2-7	TGTGCCAGCAGCTTTATAACGACTAGCGGTCCGAGCTCCTACGAGCAGTACTTC	CASSFITTSGPSSYEQYF
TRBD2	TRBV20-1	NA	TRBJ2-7	TGCAGTGCTAGTAGTATTAGCGGGGGAGTCGACGAGCAGTACTTC	CSASSISGGVDEQYF
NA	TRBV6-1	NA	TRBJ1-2	TGTGCCAGCAGTGAAGATCCGGAGTGGGGCTACACCTTC	CASSEDPEWGYTF
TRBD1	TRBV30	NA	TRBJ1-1	TGTGCCTGGGGTCGACAGGGGGCATTGGGCACTGAAGCTTTCTTT	CAWGRQGALGTEAFF
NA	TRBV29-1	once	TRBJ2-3	TGCAGCGTTGGGCGGGGCACAGATACGCAGTATTTT	CSVGRGTDTQYF
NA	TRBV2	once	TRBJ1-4	TGTGCCAGCACCTACGTCTTAGAAAAACTGTTTTTT	CASTYVLEKLFF
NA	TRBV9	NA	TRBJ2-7	TGTGCCAGCAGCGTAGGGATGGGAGGAGCGTACGAGCAGTACTTC	CASSVGMGGAYEQYF
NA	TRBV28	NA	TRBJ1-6	TGTGCCAGCAGTTTTGTGCCCGGTATGACCCTCCACTTT	CASSFVPGMTLHF
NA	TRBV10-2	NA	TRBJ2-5	TGCGCCAGCAGCGAACAGCGAGGGGGGACCCAGTACTTC	CASSEQRGGTQYF
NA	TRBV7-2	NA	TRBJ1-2	TGTGCCAGCAGCTTAGTGGGGGCGCAGACCTTC	CASSLVGAQTF
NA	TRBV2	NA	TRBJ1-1	TGTGCCAGCAGTGTTCTTTCGGGCACTGAAGCTTTCTTT	CASSVLSGTEAFF
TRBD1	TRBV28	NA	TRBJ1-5	TGTGCCAGCAGTTTAGATCAGGGGGCTGACCAGCCCCAGCATTTT	CASSLDQGADQPQHF
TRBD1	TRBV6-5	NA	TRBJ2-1	TGTGCCAGCATTTTCGGGACAGGGGTCTACAATGAGCAGTTCTTC	CASIFGTGVYNEQFF
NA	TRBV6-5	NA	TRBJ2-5	TGTGCCAGCAGTTACTCGACTCAGGGCGGCCAAGAGACCCAGTACTTC	CASSYSTQGGQETQYF
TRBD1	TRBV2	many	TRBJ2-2	TGTGCCAGCAGTGAGTCTAGGGGGCAGACCGGGGAGCTGTTTTTT	CASSESRGQTGELFF
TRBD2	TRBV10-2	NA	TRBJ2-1	TGCGCCAGCAGTGAGCCAGCGGGGAATGAGCAGTTCTTC	CASSEPAGNEQFF
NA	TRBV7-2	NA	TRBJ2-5	TGTGCCAGCAGCTTAGGTGTGCGGGAGACCCAGTACTTC	CASSLGVRETQYF
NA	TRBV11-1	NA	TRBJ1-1	TGTGCCAGCAGCTTTACAGAGAACACTGAAGCTTTCTTT	CASSFTENTEAFF
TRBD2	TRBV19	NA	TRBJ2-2	TGTGCCAGCGGCGGGAGGGCAGGGACTGGCACCGGGGAGCTGTTTTTT	CASGGRAGTGTGELFF
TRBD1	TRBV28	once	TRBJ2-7	TGTGCCAGCAGTCCGGGGGACAGGGTGACCTCCTACGAGCAGTACTTC	CASSPGDRVTSYEQYF
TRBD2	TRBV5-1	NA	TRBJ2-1	TGCGCCAGCAGCTTCACTAGCGGGCTGTCCTACAATGAGCAGTTCTTC	CASSFTSGLSYNEQFF
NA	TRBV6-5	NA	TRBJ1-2	TGTGCCAGCCGGGAGCCCCTAGGGGGCTACACCTTC	CASREPLGGYTF
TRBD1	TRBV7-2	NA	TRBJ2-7	TGTGCCAGCAGAATGGACAGGGTAGGGGAGCAGTACTTC	CASRMDRVGEQYF
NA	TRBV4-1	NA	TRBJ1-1	TGCGCCAGCAGCCAAGAAGATATGGCAGGGATTGAAGCTTTCTTT	CASSQEDMAGIEAFF
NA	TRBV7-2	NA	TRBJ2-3	TGTGCCAGCAGCACCCGGAGGGGGCAGTCAGATACGCAGTATTTT	CASSTRRGQSDTQYF
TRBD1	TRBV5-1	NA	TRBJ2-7	TGCGCCAGCAGCAGTACAGGGGGCTCGAGCTCCTACGAGCAGTACTTC	CASSSTGGSSSYEQYF
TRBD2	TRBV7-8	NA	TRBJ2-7	TGTGCCAGCAGCTTAACGGGGGGACTAGCGTCCTCCTACGAGCAGTACTTC	CASSLTGGLASSYEQYF
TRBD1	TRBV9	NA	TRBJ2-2	TGTGCCAGCAGCCCTTACCGGGACAGGAGCCTCACCGGGGAGCTGTTTTTT	CASSPYRDRSLTGELFF
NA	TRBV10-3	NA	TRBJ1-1	TGTGCCATCAGTGAGGCGGGGAGCACTGAAGCTTTCTTT	CAISEAGSTEAFF
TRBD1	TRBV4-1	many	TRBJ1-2	TGCGCCAGCAGCCAAGGACAGGGAGCTAACTATGGCTACACCTTC	CASSQGQGANYGYTF
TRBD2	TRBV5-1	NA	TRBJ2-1	TGCGCCAGCCAAACTAGCGGGGGCTCCTACAATGAGCAGTTCTTC	CASQTSGGSYNEQFF
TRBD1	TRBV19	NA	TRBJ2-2	TGTGCCAGTAGTATACAGGGGGCTACCACCGGGGAGCTGTTTTTT	CASSIQGATTGELFF
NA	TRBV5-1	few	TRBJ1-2	TGCGCCAGCAGCTTGGGTGAAGGGGCCTATGGCTACACCTTC	CASSLGEGAYGYTF
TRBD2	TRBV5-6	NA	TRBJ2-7	TGTGCCAGCAGCTCCTGGACTAGTCGGCACGAGCAGTACTTC	CASSSWTSRHEQYF
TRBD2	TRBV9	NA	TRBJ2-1	TGTGCCAGCAGCGTGTCAATAGCGGGTTCCTACAATGAGCAGTTCTTC	CASSVSIAGSYNEQFF
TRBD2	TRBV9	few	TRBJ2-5	TGTGCCAGCAGCACTGGGGGGGCTAGCGGGATTGGGGAGACCCAGTACTTC	CASSTGGASGIGETQYF
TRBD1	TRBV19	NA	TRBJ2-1	TGTGCCAGTAGTTCCGGGACAGGGGCGGGTGAGCAGTTCTTC	CASSSGTGAGEQFF
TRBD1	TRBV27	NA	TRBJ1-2	TGTGCCAGCAGTCTCGGACAGGGAGGCTATGGCTACACCTTC	CASSLGQGGYGYTF
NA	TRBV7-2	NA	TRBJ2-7	TGTGCCAGCAGCCCCCGCGCGAGCTCCTACGAGCAGTACTTC	CASSPRASSYEQYF
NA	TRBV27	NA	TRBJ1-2	TGTGCCAGCAGTTTTGCCCCCTTACAGGGAAACTATGGCTACACCTTC	CASSFAPLQGNYGYTF
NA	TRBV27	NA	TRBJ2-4	TGTGCCAGCAGTCCTCGTCTAGCCAAAAACATTCAGTACTTC	CASSPRLAKNIQYF
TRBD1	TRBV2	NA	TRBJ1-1	TGTGCCAGCAGGGGGATAGGGACAGGGGTAAGCGGAACTGAAGCTTTCTTT	CASRGIGTGVSGTEAFF
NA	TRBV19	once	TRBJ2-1	TGTGCCAGTAGTATAGGTCCGGAGAATGAGCAGTTCTTC	CASSIGPENEQFF
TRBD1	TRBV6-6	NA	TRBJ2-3	TGTGCCAGCAGGGGGACAGGACGCACAGATACGCAGTATTTT	CASRGTGRTDTQYF
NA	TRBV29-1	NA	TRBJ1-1	TGCAGCGTTGAAGATCAACCGGGGGTGAACACTGAAGCTTTCTTT	CSVEDQPGVNTEAFF